This is a list of T cell receptor beta chains from one sample in a study of OX40 agonist ivuxolimab in advanced cancers. Data came from immunoSEQ multiplex PCR; TCRdb stores just in-frame clones and leaves some out. Found here are approximately 79,000 clones, roughly 94% of them singletons; the top ten hold around 21%. The sequencing used CD4+ or CD8+ T cells sorted from blood, collected in a trial of the OX40 agonist ivuxolimab. The receptors were gathered from an adult with an advanced solid tumor such as melanoma, head and neck, liver or kidney cancer. Each CDR3 is given with its conserved first and last residue. A D gene is named only where the DNA matches it firmly.

D,V,CDR3
.,TRBV15,CATSVRTGAGEKLFF
TRBD2,TRBV28,CASSLGLAGDYNEQFF
.,TRBV6-5,CASSWAPAYGYTF
TRBD1,TRBV19,CASSIMWDRGYNEQFF
.,TRBV5-8,CASGEGQVQYNEQFF
TRBD1,TRBV6-5,CASSSWTGGVYGYTF
TRBD1,TRBV6-4,CASSPRGGNTEAFF
.,TRBV7-6,CASSNAGEAFF
TRBD1,TRBV27,CASSLYRGRFGANVLTF
.,TRBV7-2,CASSLSGSGSAGNTIYF
.,TRBV28,CASSLFIDGGSGNTIYF
.,TRBV9,CASSAGWSTSTDTQYF
TRBD1,TRBV15,CATSRDRGTGSYEQYF
TRBD1,TRBV4-1,CASSHPGTGASSSGANVLTF
TRBD1,TRBV4-2,CASSHQLRATGDTEAFF
.,TRBV29-1,CSVEEENTGELFF
TRBD1,TRBV6-5,CASSYQQGARGVEAFF
.,TRBV15,CATSPPGGGRAYTEAFF
.,TRBV10-2,CASSESKGSHEQYF
.,TRBV27,CASSTTVSYEQYF
.,TRBV29-1,CSAPTAGGGGDTQYF
.,TRBV7-9,CASTAAGPYNEQFF
.,TRBV28,CASSRDRKGDTQYF
.,TRBV15,CATSRDRVTNEKLFF
.,TRBV5-7,CASSLVGGVETQYF
.,TRBV29-1,CSVEPSNPRDRYYGYTF
.,TRBV14,CASSQGWAEQYF
.,TRBV19,CASSIGLGNEQFF
.,TRBV29-1,CSVGGAGNTIYF
TRBD1,TRBV13,CASSDTGGRIWANVLTF
.,TRBV10-2,CATGFMNTEAFF
TRBD1,TRBV14,CASSQEGQLEAFF
TRBD2,TRBV4-1,CASSHSAGSGASYEQYF
TRBD1,TRBV10-3,CAISGFLFGTGDTDTQYF
.,TRBV30,CAWRLQNTEAFF
.,TRBV19,CASSIGTGAGEQYF
.,TRBV6-1,CAEGNGNTIYF
TRBD2,TRBV7-2,CASRYLAGAREQYF
.,TRBV7-9,CASSLVGGHTDTQYF
.,TRBV13,CASSPPGGYTEAFF
.,TRBV19,CASSIDMASDEQYF
TRBD2,TRBV10-3,CAISQGLAGPPYNEQFF
.,TRBV7-2,CASSPLSSGANVLTF
.,TRBV4-3,CASSHQRGVANEQFF
.,TRBV4-3,CASSPARSSYNSPLHF
TRBD1,TRBV6-1,CASSEGEDRASTDTQYF
.,TRBV27,CASSFSRSSYNSPLHF
TRBD1,TRBV5-5,CASSSNRIGTVENYGYTF
TRBD1,TRBV14,CASSQRGTGSVIGTEAFF